One and the same sample provided the 20 T cell receptor beta chains below, sequenced in a study of OX40 agonist ivuxolimab in advanced cancers. TCRdb's copy holds only in-frame clones and misses some; the assay was immunoSEQ multiplex PCR. The sample carries tens of thousands of clones, about 88% recorded once. The sample consisted of CD4+ or CD8+ T cells sorted from blood, taken in a trial of the OX40 agonist ivuxolimab. The receptor source for this set is an adult with an advanced solid tumor such as melanoma, head and neck, liver or kidney cancer.

V usage is TRBV29-1 and J usage is TRBJ1-1, with D unclear. The germline gives CDR1 SQVTM, CDR2 ANQGSEA. This CDR3 spans 12 amino acids. V was shortened by 5 bases and J by 7 bases, with 14 bases between the two germline ends. This chain's CDR3 is CSVKATHIEAFF. CDR3 DNA sequence: TGCAGCGTTAAGGCGACGCATATTGAAGCTTTCTTT.

The rearrangement uses TRBV18 and TRBJ2-5; a possible D gene is TRBD1 (6 bases). CDR1 KGHSH and CDR2 LQKENI come from the germline V gene. The germline V and J ends were trimmed by 0 bases and 5 bases, with 13 bases remaining between them. The CDR3 length is 15 residues. The CDR3 coding sequence is TGTGCCAGCTCACCACCGAATCAGGGGTCCGAGACCCAGTACTTC. Amino acids: CASSPPNQGSETQYF. Variable domain in full (rest from reference TRBV18 and TRBJ2-5): NAGVMQNPRHLVRRRGQEARLRCSPMKGHSHVYWYRQLPEEGLKFMVYLQKENIIDESGMPKERFSAEFPKEGPSILRIQQVVRGDSAAYFCASSPPNQGSETQYFGPGTRLLVL.

On this clone: The junction departs from germline at one end; a sequencing error may be responsible. The J gene is TRBJ1-4, the V gene TRBV4-2; no clear D gene. Germline CDR1 LGHNA, CDR2 YNFKEQ. The CDR3 length is 15 residues. The CDR3 loop is CAGSQDATVNEKLFF. CDR3 DNA: TGTGCCGGCAGCCAAGATGCAACAGTTAATGAAAAACTGTTTTTT.

V is TRBV2 and J is TRBJ1-1; 8 nucleotides line up with TRBD1. J gave up 6 bases and V 6 bases, and 9 bases lay outside the gene matches. The CDR3 has 14 residues. Per the germline V gene, CDR1 is SNHLY and CDR2 is FYNNEI. CDR3 in amino acids: CASSGQGTWAEAFF. In DNA, the CDR3 is TGTGCCAGCAGCGGACAGGGAACATGGGCTGAAGCTTTCTTT.

The CDR3 sequence: CASSPTGVYNQPQHF. CDR3 DNA sequence: TGTGCCAGCAGCCCGACAGGCGTATACAATCAGCCCCAGCATTTT. The chain joins TRBV6-6 to TRBJ1-5, with D possibly TRBD1 on 6 matching bases. V was clipped by 6 bases and J by 3 bases, with 15 bases between them. CDR1 is MNHNY, CDR2 SVGAGI, per germline (reference sequence). This CDR3 spans 15 amino acids.

V and J are TRBV5-1 and TRBJ2-3; 8 bases match TRBD1. CDR1 SGHRS and CDR2 YFSETQ come from the germline V gene. This CDR3 has 16 residues. With V trimmed by 4 bases and J by 0 bases, 7 bases remained unmatched. The CDR3 region is CASSPGQGVSTDTQYF. DNA for the CDR3: TGCGCCAGCAGCCCCGGACAGGGAGTCAGCACAGATACGCAGTATTTT.

This sequence joins TRBV7-9 and TRBJ1-2, with D perhaps matching TRBD1 (6 bases). The CDR3 loop spans 13 amino acids. The V end lost 3 bases, the J end lost 5 bases, and 10 bases lay between the germline ends. Per the germline V gene, CDR1 is SEHNR and CDR2 is FQNEAQ (reference sequence). As DNA, the CDR3 is TGTGCCAGCAGCTTGGGGGGCGATTATGGCTACACCTTC. It specifies CASSLGGDYGYTF. Full variable domain (remainder filled in from reference TRBV7-9 and TRBJ1-2): DTGVSQNPRHKITKRGQNVTFRCDPISEHNRLYWYRQTLGQGPEFLTYFQNEAQLEKSRLLSDRFSAERPKGSFSTLEIQRTEQGDSAMYLCASSLGGDYGYTFGSGTRLTVV.

The CDR3 DNA reads as TGCAGTGCTAGAACGCTCGCCGAGCAGTACTTC. It is translated as CSARTLAEQYF. The J gene is TRBJ2-7, the V gene TRBV20-1; D is unresolved. The CDR3 length is 11 residues. V lost 2 bases, J lost 6 bases, and 8 bases lay in between. Germline CDR1 is DFQATT and CDR2 is SNEGSKA (reference sequence).

This clone was recorded only once. The V call is TRBV5-4, the J call TRBJ2-3; no reliable D call. V was shortened by 0 bases and J by 4 bases, with 3 bases between the two germline ends. The CDR3 totals 12 residues. Germline CDR1 SGHNT, CDR2 YYREEE (reference sequence). The CDR3 loop reads CASSLDSDTQYF. CDR3 coding DNA: TGTGCCAGCAGCTTGGATTCAGATACGCAGTATTTT.

This clone was recorded only once. The chain employs TRBV19 and TRBJ1-3; possible D gene TRBD1, 5 bases. The germline V and J ends were trimmed by 5 bases and 8 bases, with 16 bases remaining between them. The CDR3 loop spans 14 amino acids. Germline assignment: CDR1 LNHDA and CDR2 SQIVND (reference sequence). The CDR3 protein is CASSHGVARDTIYF. In nucleotides, the CDR3 is TGTGCCAGTAGTCACGGGGTCGCCAGGGACACCATATATTTT.

The chain is built from TRBV28 and TRBJ2-3; the D is unclear. This CDR3 comprises 15 residues. Trimming removed 7 bases from V and 4 bases from J, with 18 bases in between. The germline V gene encodes CDR1 MDHEN and CDR2 SYDVKM. In nucleotides, the CDR3 is TGTGCCAGCACCCCTTCCGCTCCCGGCCCAGATACGCAGTATTTT. Its translation: CASTPSAPGPDTQYF.

This chain joins TRBV15 and TRBJ2-7; the match to TRBD1 covers 7 bases. From germline, CDR1 is LNHNV and CDR2 YYDKDF (reference sequence). The J segment lost 2 bases and the V segment lost 5 bases, leaving 6 bases of the junction unmatched. The CDR3 contains 14 residues. Written as DNA, the CDR3 is TGTGCCACCAGCGGGGCACAGGGGACCTACGAGCAGTACTTC. Its translation: CATSGAQGTYEQYF.

The rearrangement links TRBV2 to TRBJ2-3; 8 bases map to TRBD2. Germline values: CDR1 SNHLY, CDR2 FYNNEI. Trimming took 7 bases from V and 4 from J; bases not matched to a gene: 10. The length of the CDR3 is 15 residues. CDR3 bases: TGTGCCAGCACCCCCGGGGGGGTTCAGGCAGATACGCAGTATTTT. This sequence encodes CASTPGGVQADTQYF.

The V call is TRBV28, the J call TRBJ2-3; D not resolved. The CDR3 runs 14 residues. Per germline, CDR1 MDHEN and CDR2 SYDVKM. V was clipped by 5 bases and J by 0 bases, with 9 bases between them. The CDR3 spells CASSLGPSTDTQYF. The CDR3 DNA reads as TGTGCCAGCAGTCTTGGACCAAGCACAGATACGCAGTATTTT.

The CDR3 DNA follows: TGTGCCAGCAGGTACAGGGCAAACACTAATGAAAAACTGTTTTTT. It codes for CASRYRANTNEKLFF. The rearrangement uses TRBV27 and TRBJ1-4; D is possibly TRBD1 (6 bases). V dropped 6 bases and J dropped 2 bases, with 13 bases sitting between them. CDR3 length equals 15 residues. In germline, CDR1 is MNHEY, CDR2 SMNVEV (reference sequence).

This sequence joins TRBV5-1 and TRBJ2-3; 7 nucleotides agree with TRBD2. CDR1 and CDR2 (germline): SGHRS, YFSETQ. The CDR3 runs to 16 residues. Germline trimming cut 6 bases from V and 7 bases from J; bases unmatched to any gene: 17. The CDR3 spells CASKGYLAGASNTQYF. Written as DNA, the CDR3 is TGCGCCAGCAAGGGGTATCTCGCGGGAGCCTCGAATACGCAGTATTTT.

Notes on this clone: Additional DNA sequences in this sample encode the identical CDR3. The V gene is TRBV29-1, the J gene TRBJ1-1; D ambiguous. This CDR3 spans 14 amino acids. The V and J ends lost 4 bases and 5 bases respectively, with 17 bases between them. CDR1 and CDR2 (germline): SQVTM, ANQGSEA. In DNA form, the CDR3 reads TGCAGCGTTGGGGGTACGCGCGCGAATACTGAAGCTTTCTTT. Translation: CSVGGTRANTEAFF.

The chain links TRBV27 to TRBJ2-3, with D maybe TRBD1 (5 bases). Germline CDR1 MNHEY, CDR2 SMNVEV (reference sequence). The V end was cut by 0 bases, the J end by 6 bases, with 7 bases between. The CDR3 spans 13 residues. The CDR3, as DNA: TGTGCCAGCAGTTTATCGGGGCGGGATACGCAGTATTTT. Translation: CASSLSGRDTQYF.

The chain is built from TRBV27 and TRBJ1-2, with 12 bases fitting TRBD1. The CDR3 has 18 amino acids. Germline trimming cut 0 bases from V and 0 bases from J; bases unmatched to any gene: 5. Germline V lookup: CDR1 MNHEY, CDR2 SMNVEV (reference sequence). DNA for the CDR3: TGTGCCAGCAGTTTATCGGGACAGGGGGCGCGGTCTAACTATGGCTACACCTTC. Amino acid sequence: CASSLSGQGARSNYGYTF.

About this clone itself: The junction differs from germline at one of its ends, possibly a read error. The genes are TRBV10-1 and TRBJ2-1; tentatively, D is TRBD2 (6 bases). CDR1 is WNHNN and CDR2 is SYGVQD in the germline V gene (reference sequence). CDR3 length: 15 residues. The CDR3 protein is CASNPGGSSNNEQFF. The CDR3 DNA is TGCGCCAGCAACCCCGGGGGTTCCTCCAACAATGAGCAGTTCTTC.